This T cell receptor (beta chain) was identified during a study of beta chain features in type 1 diabetes (dated by TCRdb to the late 2010s). Regarding the study in general: Mean age, gender distribution, total cell number and subset yield did not differ between patients and healthy donors. A total of about 100 million sorted cells were examined across all samples, and RNA yield correlated strongly with the number of cells per subset. The study compared TCRB repertoires of sorted circulating CD4+ T cell subsets between recently diagnosed type 1 diabetes patients and matched healthy donors. Whereas all 28 donors provided naive and central memory subsets, regulatory and stem cell-like memory subsets were isolated from just 8 patients and about 8 healthy donors.

Each donor gave one peripheral blood draw, roughly 110 mL on average, collected into heparinised tubes. A BD FACSAria II was used to sort naive, central memory, regulatory and stem cell-like memory CD4+ T cells with a panel that included CD45RO, CCR7, CD25, CD127, CD95 and CD27. A purity above 98% was achieved for all sorted populations. PBMCs were isolated immediately by Lymphoprep density gradient centrifugation and stained directly without culture. Samples were stained and sorted in pairs, with one healthy donor and one patient per experiment, so that batch effects were minimized. The entire isolated RNA was reverse transcribed using the High Capacity cDNA Reverse Transcription Kit, and thus expressed TCRB transcripts were sequenced. Deep immunoSEQ sequencing was applied to naive, central memory and regulatory T cell samples, giving an average of roughly 3.5 million total reads per sample. Sorted cells were lysed in RLT buffer and RNA was extracted with DNase-treated RNeasy Micro or Mini kits, depending on cell number. To prevent cross-contamination, each cell subset was processed individually, whereas patient and healthy donor samples were processed jointly. TCRB sequences were amplified from cDNA with the immunoSEQ multiplex PCR, producing 87-bp fragments spanning the CDR3 region. Sequencing of the amplicons was done on the Illumina HiSeq platform. From the authors' description of their analysis: Synthetic template baselines were used to correct PCR bias computationally, reads within Hamming distance 2 were collapsed together, and singletons that could not be merged were discarded. Reads were aligned to IMGT to assign V, D and J genes, CDR3 length, and insertions or deletions at six rearrangement sites. Within each subset, clonotype counts were normalized to sorted cell number, and only after that were true diversity and Gini coefficients computed with the tcR R package. The overlap coefficient, calculated on TCRB nucleotide sequences, was used to quantify repertoire sharing. Imported from immuneACCESS, the table was reduced by TCRdb to in-frame sequences with V and J called. These copies leave out some clones; in studies compared against another copy, an unresolved V gene accounts for under half, and the cause of the remainder is not known. V and J calls and clone size are those listed in that table; D and trimming were worked out from the DNA. The sample table shows roughly 350,000 clones, and 9.6% are seen once. 0.55% to 0.75% of the sample is held by the ten biggest clonotypes.

This clone has just a few counts. Its antigen target is currently unknown. Per-base quality was not reported, and no clone a single base away is much larger than it. Here is what the overall study found, with its caveats: Naive, central memory and regulatory TCRB repertoires appeared to be more alike among patients than among healthy donors. PCR may preferentially amplify shorter templates, but because patient and control samples were amplified and corrected together, any resulting skew would affect both groups equally. At VDJ recombination sites, type 1 diabetes patients had fewer insertions and more deleted nucleotides, which implies abnormalities in thymic rearrangement. Only small numbers of individuals were included in the HLA sub-analyses, which left unresolved whether HLA type had any influence on TCRB rearrangement. Sequencing cDNA rather than genomic DNA could over-represent highly expressing activated cells, although activation and CD3 levels did not differ between groups. A moderate but significant shortening of TCRB CDR3 length was observed in type 1 diabetes patients in all four CD4+ subsets.

The CDR3 contains 13 residues, cysteine and phenylalanine counted. The entry retains the CDR3 DNA only, 39 bases that are in frame from base 1. The trim is 7 bases for V and 7 bases for J, with a gap of 17 bases between the germline ends. CDR1 and CDR2 were assigned from the germline V gene as SGHDT and YYEEEE. Source material: central memory CD4+ T cells from blood. The chain uses TRBV5-6 and TRBJ2-5, with a tentative D gene TRBD1 over 6 matching bases. This receptor was taken from a man aged 25 to 40 with type 1 diabetes. In nucleotides, the sequence is TGTGCCAGCGTTCTTAACAGGGCCGGGACCCAGTACTTC. It codes for CASVLNRAGTQYF.